The 22 T cell receptor beta chains given below trace back to one sample, sequenced in a study of blood T cell repertoires in COVID-19. Generated by immunoSEQ multiplex PCR, the TCRdb table keeps only in-frame clones and is missing some. The sample holds approximately 150,000 clones; 84% are singletons and the top ten take roughly 8.6%. The sequenced sample was PBMCs or T cells enriched from blood (not recorded which). These receptors came from a woman in her fifties or sixties who had recovered from COVID-19.

The chain carries TRBV5-4 and TRBJ2-7; TRBD2 aligns across 7 bases. Germline CDR1 SGHNT, CDR2 YYREEE (reference sequence). J gave up 6 bases and V 4 bases, and 7 bases lay outside the gene matches. This CDR3 has 13 residues. The CDR3 here is CASSQTSFGEQYF. CDR3 nucleotide sequence: TGTGCCAGCAGCCAGACTAGCTTTGGCGAGCAGTACTTC. Drawing the rest from reference TRBV5-4 and TRBJ2-7, the complete variable domain is ETGVTQSPTHLIKTRGQQVTLRCSSQSGHNTVSWYQQALGQGPQFIFQYYREEENGRGNFPPRFSGLQFPNYSSELNVNALELDDSALYLCASSQTSFGEQYFGPGTRLTVT.

V gene TRBV7-9 combines with J gene TRBJ1-5; 7 bases are a match to TRBD1. V was pared by 0 bases and J by 3 bases, with 2 bases of the junction left unmatched. Germline-derived CDR1 and CDR2 are SEHNR and FQNEAQ (reference sequence). This CDR3 has 15 amino acids. DNA for the CDR3: TGTGCCAGCAGCTTAGCCGGGACAGACAATCAGCCCCAGCATTTT. Protein sequence: CASSLAGTDNQPQHF.

CDR3 region: CASSYLGGYTEAFF. The DNA of the CDR3 is TGTGCCAGCAGTTACTTAGGGGGATACACTGAAGCTTTCTTT. The chain has TRBV6-5 and TRBJ1-1, with D possibly being TRBD1 (6 bases). Germline V CDR1 and CDR2: MNHEY, SVGAGI. V gave up 1 base and J gave up 3 bases, with 9 bases separating them. The CDR3 has 14 amino acids.

This chain links TRBV28 with TRBJ2-6, with 8 positions matching TRBD2. CDR3 length: 21 residues. Germline assignment: CDR1 MDHEN and CDR2 SYDVKM. With V trimmed by 4 bases and J by 0 bases, 17 bases remained unmatched. In DNA form, the CDR3 reads TGTGCCAGCAGTTCAGCTGTCGGGAGGGCGTCCCGCTACTCTGGGGCCAACGTCCTGACTTTC. Protein sequence: CASSSAVGRASRYSGANVLTF.

The J gene is TRBJ1-5, the V gene TRBV28, with D uncertain. Germline CDR1 reads MDHEN; CDR2 reads SYDVKM. There are 14 residues in the CDR3. With 3 bases removed from V and 7 bases from J, the gap between germline ends came to 13 bases. The CDR3 nucleotides read TGTGCCAGCAGTTTGCGCGGTGGAGACCAGCCCCAGCATTTT. This codes for CASSLRGGDQPQHF. Drawing the rest from reference TRBV28 and TRBJ1-5, the complete variable domain is DVKVTQSSRYLVKRTGEKVFLECVQDMDHENMFWYRQDPGLGLRLIYFSYDVKMKEKGDIPEGYSVSREKKERFSLILESASTNQTSMYLCASSLRGGDQPQHFGDGTRLSIL.

This clone was found a few times. The chain couples TRBV7-3 to TRBJ2-2; D is perhaps TRBD1 (6 bases). This CDR3 region has 18 residues. V was clipped by 2 bases and J by 5 bases, with 21 bases between them. Germline CDR1 SGHTA, CDR2 FQGTGA. The CDR3 loop reads CASSLLLGAGAETGELFF. The CDR3 nucleotides are TGTGCCAGCAGCTTACTCTTGGGGGCAGGGGCAGAGACCGGGGAGCTGTTTTTT.

V and J are TRBV28 and TRBJ1-6, with D possibly TRBD1 on 5 matching bases. From germline, CDR1 is MDHEN and CDR2 SYDVKM. The CDR3 loop spans 12 amino acids. V lost 6 bases and J 9 bases, leaving 9 bases between the germline ends. The CDR3 sequence: CASSQGGSPLHF. In DNA form, the CDR3 reads TGTGCCAGCAGCCAGGGTGGTTCACCCCTCCACTTT. The full variable domain, completed using reference TRBV28 and TRBJ1-6, is DVKVTQSSRYLVKRTGEKVFLECVQDMDHENMFWYRQDPGLGLRLIYFSYDVKMKEKGDIPEGYSVSREKKERFSLILESASTNQTSMYLCASSQGGSPLHFGNGTRLTVT.

This chain links TRBV19 with TRBJ1-1; TRBD1 aligns across 10 bases. This CDR3 has 14 residues. CDR1 and CDR2 (germline): LNHDA, SQIVND (reference sequence). J lost 4 bases, V lost 3 bases, and 2 bases had no gene match. The CDR3 protein is CASSMGQGSTEAFF. The CDR3 nucleotides are TGTGCCAGTAGTATGGGACAGGGGAGCACTGAAGCTTTCTTT.

Points on this clone: Distinct nucleotide sequences in the sample also encode this CDR3. The chain joins TRBV15 to TRBJ1-5, with D unclear. Per the germline V gene, CDR1 is LNHNV and CDR2 is YYDKDF (reference sequence). V was cut by 5 bases and J by 3 bases, with 14 bases left in between. This CDR3 contains 15 residues. In nucleotides, the CDR3 is TGTGCCACCAGCGGAGGACTTTACTCCAATCAGCCCCAGCATTTT. Translation gives CATSGGLYSNQPQHF. Full variable domain (missing parts from reference TRBV15 and TRBJ1-5): DAMVIQNPRYQVTQFGKPVTLSCSQTLNHNVMYWYQQKSSQAPKLLFHYYDKDFNNEADTPDNFQSRRPNTSFCFLDIRSPGLGDTAMYLCATSGGLYSNQPQHFGDGTRLSIL.

The chain combines TRBV9 with TRBJ2-5, with TRBD2 matching over 7 bases. This CDR3 region has 14 residues. Germline CDR1 is SGDLS and CDR2 is YYNGEE. V dropped 6 bases and J dropped 4; count of bases not matched to a gene: 9. In DNA form, the CDR3 reads TGTGCCAGCAATGATGGGGGGGTAGGAGAGACCCAGTACTTC. Protein sequence: CASNDGGVGETQYF.

The chain carries TRBV3-1 (or the pseudogene TRBV3-2) and TRBJ1-1; 8 nucleotides line up with TRBD1. The CDR3 spans 15 residues. Germline V gene sequence: CDR1 LGHDT, CDR2 YNNKEL (reference sequence). Trimming at V came to 1 base and at J to 6 bases, leaving 7 bases not matched to a gene. Here the CDR3 DNA reads TGTGCCAGCAGCCAAGTAAAAGGACAGGGTGCTGAAGCTTTCTTT. It encodes CASSQVKGQGAEAFF.

V and J are TRBV7-2 and TRBJ2-7, with TRBD2 matching over 7 bases. Trimming cost V 7 bases and J 0 bases; bases outside gene matches: 9. The CDR3 is 15 amino acids. Germline loops: CDR1 SGHTA, CDR2 FQGNSA. CDR3 bases: TGTGCCAGCACCGTCGACGGGGGGAGCTCCTACGAGCAGTACTTC. Amino acid sequence: CASTVDGGSSYEQYF. Based on the CDR3 plus reference TRBV7-2 and TRBJ2-7, the full variable domain is GAGVSQSPSNKVTEKGKDVELRCDPISGHTALYWYRQSLGQGLEFLIYFQGNSAPDKSGLPSDRFSAERTGGSVSTLTIQRTQQEDSAVYLCASTVDGGSSYEQYFGPGTRLTVT.

The count of this clone is one. This chain uses TRBV9 with TRBJ2-2, with D possibly matching TRBD1 (6 bases). Germline assignment: CDR1 SGDLS and CDR2 YYNGEE. This CDR3 is 15 amino acids long. V shed 2 bases and J shed 8 bases, with 16 bases lying between them. The CDR3 region has the DNA TGTGCCAGCAGCGTCGACACCAGGGGATTTGGGGAGCTGTTTTTT. The encoded protein is CASSVDTRGFGELFF.

The rearrangement uses TRBV3-1 (or the pseudogene TRBV3-2) and TRBJ1-2, with D unclear. The germline gives CDR1 LGHDT, CDR2 YNNKEL (reference sequence). Trimming pared 1 base from V and 8 bases from J, leaving 11 bases between. This CDR3 has 13 amino acids. This CDR3 reads CASSQVRLEGYTF. The CDR3 DNA is TGTGCCAGCAGCCAAGTCAGGTTGGAAGGCTACACCTTC.

This chain joins TRBV7-2 and TRBJ2-1; D might be TRBD1 (6 bases). Germline V gives CDR1 SGHTA, CDR2 FQGNSA. The CDR3 sequence is 12 residues long. V was pared by 5 bases and J by 8 bases, with 10 bases between. The CDR3 bases are TGTGCCAGCAGCGTACAGGGTTATGAGCAGTTCTTC. Translating it yields CASSVQGYEQFF.

This chain links TRBV6-5 with TRBJ2-7; D gene uncertain. Germline-derived CDR1 and CDR2 are MNHEY and SVGAGI. The CDR3 has 14 residues. The V end lost 0 bases, the J end lost 2 bases, and 8 bases lay between the germline ends. The CDR3 coding sequence is TGTGCCAGCAGTTACTCGATGGCTGCCTACGAGCAGTACTTC. As protein: CASSYSMAAYEQYF.

This chain joins TRBV6-2 or TRBV6-3 and TRBJ2-1; D perhaps matches TRBD2 (5 bases). V gave up 5 bases and J gave up 10 bases, with 15 bases separating them. The germline gives CDR1 MNHEY, CDR2 SVGEGT. The CDR3 is 13 residues long. CDR3 in amino acids: CASSPLPGGEQFF. The CDR3 DNA reads as TGTGCCAGCAGTCCATTGCCCGGAGGCGAGCAGTTCTTC.

Here the CDR3 reads CATQSGTGYGYTF. The CDR3 nucleotides are TGTGCCACTCAGTCCGGGACAGGCTATGGCTACACCTTC. J is TRBJ1-2 and V is TRBV24-1; 8 bases are a match to TRBD1. The germline gives CDR1 KGHDR, CDR2 SFDVKD. The CDR3 is 13 amino acids. J was trimmed by 4 bases and V by 10 bases; bases with no gene match: 7.

The rearrangement links TRBV4-1 to TRBJ2-1, with D possibly matching TRBD1 (6 bases). Germline V gene lookup returns CDR1 MGHRA and CDR2 YSYEKL. The CDR3 has 14 residues. V was trimmed by 3 bases and J by 5 bases, leaving 11 bases between them. The DNA for the CDR3 is TGCGCCAGCAGCCACCAGGGGAATGACAATGAGCAGTTCTTC. Residues: CASSHQGNDNEQFF.

CDR3 DNA sequence: TGTGCCAGCAGCCACCGGACAGCTAACTATGGCTACACCTTC. Its protein is CASSHRTANYGYTF. V and J are TRBV3-1 (or the pseudogene TRBV3-2) and TRBJ1-2; D is possibly TRBD1 (6 bases). The ends were cut back, 3 bases at V and 0 bases at J, with 8 bases in the middle. Germline lookup yields CDR1 LGHDT and CDR2 YNNKEL (reference sequence). The CDR3 extends over 14 amino acids.

The J gene is TRBJ1-3, the V gene TRBV7-2, with D maybe TRBD1 (5 bases). The CDR3 runs to 15 residues. CDR1 and CDR2 from the germline V gene are SGHTA and FQGNSA. Trimming took 1 base from V and 4 from J, leaving 11 bases between them. The DNA for the CDR3 is TGTGCCAGCAGCTTAGGGGGGACTAACGGAAACACCATATATTTT. It is translated as CASSLGGTNGNTIYF.

The chain recombines TRBV19 with TRBJ2-4, with 9 bases that match TRBD2. The CDR3 loop spans 17 amino acids. Germline V lookup: CDR1 LNHDA, CDR2 SQIVND (reference sequence). V gave up 6 bases and J gave up 0 bases; unmatched junction bases: 9. In nucleotides, the CDR3 is TGTGCCAGTAGACCAATAGCGGGAGAGCTAGCCAAAAACATTCAGTACTTC. Its translation: CASRPIAGELAKNIQYF.